The 10 T cell receptor beta chains in this list originate from one sample, sequenced in a study of blood T cell repertoires in COVID-19. This table comes from immunoSEQ multiplex PCR, and its TCRdb copy is limited to in-frame clones, with some not included. Among roughly 30,000 clones, 93% were seen once, and the ten largest hold 4.5% to 6.5%. Material for sequencing was peripheral blood. The receptors come from a human donor in a cohort sampled during active COVID-19.

V gene TRBV20-1 combines with J gene TRBJ2-7; 11 nucleotides align to TRBD2. V dropped 3 bases and J dropped 2; count of bases not matched to a gene: 6. CDR3 length equals 15 residues. Germline V CDR1 and CDR2: DFQATT, SNEGSKA (reference sequence). CDR3 loop: CSASGLAGGTYEQYF. CDR3 DNA: TGCAGTGCTAGTGGCCTAGCGGGAGGAACCTACGAGCAGTACTTC.

Only a few counts were recorded for this clone. V usage is TRBV4-1 and J usage is TRBJ2-7; TRBD1 aligns across 9 bases. Trimming took 4 bases from V and 4 from J; bases not matched to a gene: 17. The CDR3 is 18 residues long. Germline V gene sequence: CDR1 MGHRA, CDR2 YSYEKL. CDR3 amino acids: CASSLKYPGQGGWYEQYF. CDR3 DNA: TGCGCCAGCAGCCTCAAATACCCGGGACAGGGAGGATGGTACGAGCAGTACTTC.

The J gene is TRBJ2-2, the V gene TRBV19, with a possible D match to TRBD2 (6 bases). Trimming pared 7 bases from V and 5 bases from J, leaving 14 bases between. Looked up from germline, CDR1 is LNHDA and CDR2 is SQIVND (reference sequence). The CDR3 has 14 residues. The CDR3 here is CASTPGLGTGELFF. DNA for the CDR3: TGTGCCAGTACCCCGGGACTGGGGACCGGGGAGCTGTTTTTT.

The gene calls are TRBV10-2 and TRBJ2-1; 13 bases fit TRBD2. The V gene end was trimmed by 3 bases and the J gene end by 4 bases; junction bases not matched to a gene: 12. Germline CDR1 and CDR2: WSHSY and SAAADI. The CDR3 extends over 19 amino acids. CDR3 nucleotide sequence: TGCGCCAGCAGTGAACACTTCGGACTAGCGGGGGAACTGTACAATGAGCAGTTCTTC. Translation gives CASSEHFGLAGELYNEQFF.

The chain carries TRBV5-1 and TRBJ2-1; D perhaps matches TRBD2 (5 bases). Trimming stripped 2 bases from V and 4 bases from J, with 7 bases between. CDR3 length: 13 amino acids. The germline V gene encodes CDR1 SGHRS and CDR2 YFSETQ. CDR3 region: CASSFGSYNEQFF. The CDR3 DNA reads TGCGCCAGCAGCTTTGGGAGTTACAATGAGCAGTTCTTC. The full variable domain, rest sourced from reference TRBV5-1 and TRBJ2-1, is KAGVTQTPRYLIKTRGQQVTLSCSPISGHRSVSWYQQTPGQGLQFLFEYFSETQRNKGNFPGRFSGRQFSNSRSEMNVSTLELGDSALYLCASSFGSYNEQFFGPGTRLTVL.

V and J are TRBV29-1 and TRBJ2-1, with TRBD2 identical over 9 bases. V dropped 6 bases and J dropped 7; count of bases not matched to a gene: 10. This CDR3 contains 14 residues. Germline V CDR1 and CDR2: SQVTM, ANQGSEA. CDR3 protein: CSVVTSGVGNEQFF. CDR3 coding DNA: TGCAGCGTCGTGACTAGCGGAGTAGGTAATGAGCAGTTCTTC.

V gene TRBV27 combines with J gene TRBJ2-3; TRBD1 might be the D (7 bases). CDR1 MNHEY and CDR2 SMNVEV come from the germline V gene (reference sequence). The CDR3 spans 14 residues. V dropped 5 bases and J dropped 5 bases, with 14 bases sitting between them. The CDR3 nucleotides are TGTGCCAGCAGTCCCAGGGGGGTGGGAGATACGCAGTATTTT. Protein: CASSPRGVGDTQYF.

The chain employs TRBV19 and TRBJ1-6, with 11 bases identical to TRBD1. CDR3 length equals 14 residues. The germline gives CDR1 LNHDA, CDR2 SQIVND (reference sequence). With 5 bases clipped from V and 10 bases from J, the junction kept 4 bases outside the gene matches. CDR3 loop: CASSPDRGQSPLHF. The CDR3 nucleotides read TGTGCCAGTAGTCCGGACAGGGGGCAATCACCCCTCCACTTT.

This chain uses TRBV11-1 with TRBJ2-2; D is undetermined. V was shortened by 4 bases and J by 6 bases, with 9 bases between the two germline ends. Per germline, CDR1 SGHAT and CDR2 FQDESV (reference sequence). The CDR3 consists of 13 residues. CDR3 protein: CASSYLGAGELFF. The CDR3 coding sequence is TGTGCCAGCAGCTACCTAGGCGCCGGGGAGCTGTTTTTT.

The rearrangement joins TRBV6-2 or TRBV6-3 to TRBJ2-1; 10 nucleotides align to TRBD1. CDR3 length: 14 amino acids. Germline V gives CDR1 MNHEY, CDR2 SVGEGT. Losses at the gene ends were 4 bases for V and 9 bases for J; bases not matched to a gene: 6. Here the CDR3 DNA reads TGTGCCAGCAGTTGGACAGGGGGTACGGGTGAGCAGTTCTTC. This translates into CASSWTGGTGEQFF.